This TCR beta chain was identified in a study of tumor and adjacent non-tumor tissue in lung cancer. A modified ARM-PCR protocol with three rounds of nested PCR amplified TCRbeta. MiXCR, run by TCRdb on the multiplex PCR reads, gives a single entry per CDR3 protein. This sample has over 110,000 distinct CDR3 sequences, with around 61% found just once. General study results and limits: Tumor tissue had significantly higher TCR diversity than normal lung.

This sample's RNA came from whole unsorted tissue. As concerns this clonotype: What it binds is not known. At one of its ends the junction is not consistent with the germline gene, which may arise from a read error.

The length of the CDR3 is 17 residues. CDR1 and CDR2 from the germline V gene are MNHEY and SVGAGI. Sequences were obtained from lung tumor tissue. The V and J genes are TRBV6-5 and TRBJ2-1; TRBD2 matches 11 bases. The receptor was isolated from a man aged 60 to 75 with small cell lung cancer. The DNA of the CDR3 is TGTGCCAGTAGTTACTCGATCCGGGGACTAGCGGACAATGAGCAGTTCTTC. Its protein is CASSYSIRGLADNEQFF.